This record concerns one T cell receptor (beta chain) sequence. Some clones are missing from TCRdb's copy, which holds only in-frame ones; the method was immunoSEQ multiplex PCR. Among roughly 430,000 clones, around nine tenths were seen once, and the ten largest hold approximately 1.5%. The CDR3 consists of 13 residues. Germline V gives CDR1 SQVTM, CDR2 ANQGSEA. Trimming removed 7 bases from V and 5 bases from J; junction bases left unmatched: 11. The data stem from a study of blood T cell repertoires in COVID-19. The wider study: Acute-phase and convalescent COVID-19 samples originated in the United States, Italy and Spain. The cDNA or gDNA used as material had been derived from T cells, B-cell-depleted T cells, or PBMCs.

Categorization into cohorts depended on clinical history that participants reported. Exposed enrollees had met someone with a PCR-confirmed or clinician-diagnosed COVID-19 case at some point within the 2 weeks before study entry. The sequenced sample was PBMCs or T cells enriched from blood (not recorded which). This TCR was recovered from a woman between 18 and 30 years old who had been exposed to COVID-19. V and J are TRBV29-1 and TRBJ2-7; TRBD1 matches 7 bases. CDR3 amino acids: CSAVDRVTDEQYF. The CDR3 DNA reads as TGCAGCGCCGTAGACAGGGTAACCGACGAGCAGTACTTC.